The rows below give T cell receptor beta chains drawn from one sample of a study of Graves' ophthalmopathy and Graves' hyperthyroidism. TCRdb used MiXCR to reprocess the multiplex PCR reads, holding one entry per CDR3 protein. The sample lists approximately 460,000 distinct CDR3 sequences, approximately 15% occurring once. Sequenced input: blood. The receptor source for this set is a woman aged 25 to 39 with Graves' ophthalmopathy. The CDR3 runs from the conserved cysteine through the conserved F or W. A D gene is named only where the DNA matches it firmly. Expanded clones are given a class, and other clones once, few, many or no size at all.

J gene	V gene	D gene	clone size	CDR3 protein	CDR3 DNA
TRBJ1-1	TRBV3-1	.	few	CASSPQGRSTEAFF	TGTGCCAGCAGCCCCCAGGGGAGAAGTACTGAAGCTTTCTTT
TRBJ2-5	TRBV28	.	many	CASSLLALGETQYF	TGTGCCAGCAGCCTCCTAGCGTTAGGAGAGACCCAGTACTTC
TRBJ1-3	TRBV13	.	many	CASSLGGIFPGNTIYF	TGTGCCAGCAGCCTCGGAGGAATTTTCCCTGGAAACACCATATATTTT
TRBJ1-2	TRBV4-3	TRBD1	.	CASSQSLPGQQNYGYTF	TGCGCCAGCAGCCAGTCTTTACCGGGACAGCAAAACTATGGCTACACCTTC
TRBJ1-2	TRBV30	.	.	CAWSVLVGYGYTF	TGTGCCTGGAGTGTACTGGTAGGATATGGCTACACCTTC
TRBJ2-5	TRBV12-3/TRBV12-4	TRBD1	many	CASSLWTGKETQYF	TGTGCCAGCAGCCTATGGACAGGGAAGGAGACCCAGTACTTC
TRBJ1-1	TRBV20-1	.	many	CSARRRDLDTEAFF	TGCAGTGCTAGACGACGGGACCTAGACACTGAAGCTTTCTTT
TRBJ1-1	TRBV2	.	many	CATGLGVYAFF	TGTGCCACTGGCCTGGGGGTATACGCTTTCTTT
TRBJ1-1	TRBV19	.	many	CASSDSLLSEAFF	TGTGCCAGTAGCGATTCGTTGTTGTCTGAAGCTTTCTTT
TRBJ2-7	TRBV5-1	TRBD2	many	CASSLELATSSYEQYF	TGCGCCAGCAGCTTGGAACTAGCGACAAGCTCCTACGAGCAGTACTTC
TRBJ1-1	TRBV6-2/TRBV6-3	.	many	CASSRDMNTEAFF	TGTGCCAGCAGCCGGGACATGAACACTGAAGCTTTCTTT
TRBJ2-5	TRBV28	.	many	CASSWAGLSPGETQYF	TGTGCCAGCAGCTGGGCGGGACTCTCCCCGGGGGAGACCCAGTACTTC
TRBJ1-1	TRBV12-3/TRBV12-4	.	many	CASRAGAPGNTEAFF	TGTGCCAGCAGGGCAGGGGCGCCTGGGAACACTGAAGCTTTCTTT
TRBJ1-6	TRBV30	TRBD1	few	CAWRTQGARSPLHF	TGTGCCTGGAGGACCCAGGGGGCGCGGTCACCCCTCCACTTT
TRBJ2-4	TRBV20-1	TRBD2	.	CSAMGLAGEVAKNIKYF	TGCAGTGCTATGGGACTAGCGGGAGAGGTAGCCAAAAACATTAAGTACTTC
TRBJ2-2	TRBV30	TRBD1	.	CAWILTGSTGELFF	TGTGCCTGGATCCTGACAGGGAGCACCGGGGAGCTGTTTTTT
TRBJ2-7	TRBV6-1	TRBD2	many	CASSGYSGAYEQYF	TGTGCCAGCAGTGGATATAGCGGGGCCTACGAGCAGTACTTC
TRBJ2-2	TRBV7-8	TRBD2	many	CASSFGLGISRGGELFF	TGTGCCAGCAGCTTCGGACTAGGCATCTCAAGGGGCGGGGAGCTGTTTTTT
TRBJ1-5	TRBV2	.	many	CASGYEGNQPQHF	TGTGCCAGCGGTTATGAAGGGAACCAGCCCCAGCATTTT
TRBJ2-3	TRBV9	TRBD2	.	CASSVSGVSTDTQYF	TGTGCCAGCAGCGTGAGCGGGGTGAGCACAGATACGCAGTATTTT
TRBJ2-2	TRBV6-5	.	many	CASSYAHNTGELFF	TGTGCCAGCAGTTACGCCCACAACACCGGGGAGCTGTTTTTT
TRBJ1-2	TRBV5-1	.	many	CASSLGDSGPRLYGYTF	TGCGCCAGCAGCTTGGGGGACTCAGGGCCACGGCTATATGGCTACACCTTC
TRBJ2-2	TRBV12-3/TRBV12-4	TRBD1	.	CASSRRTGGTGELFF	TGTGCCAGCAGTAGAAGGACAGGGGGCACCGGGGAGCTGTTTTTT
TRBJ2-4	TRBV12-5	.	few	CASGLVTVGRKNIQYF	TGTGCTAGTGGTTTGGTAACTGTCGGGCGCAAAAACATTCAGTACTTC
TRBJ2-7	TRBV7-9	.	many	CASSSVRAYEQYF	TGTGCCAGCAGCTCGGTCCGAGCCTACGAGCAGTACTTC